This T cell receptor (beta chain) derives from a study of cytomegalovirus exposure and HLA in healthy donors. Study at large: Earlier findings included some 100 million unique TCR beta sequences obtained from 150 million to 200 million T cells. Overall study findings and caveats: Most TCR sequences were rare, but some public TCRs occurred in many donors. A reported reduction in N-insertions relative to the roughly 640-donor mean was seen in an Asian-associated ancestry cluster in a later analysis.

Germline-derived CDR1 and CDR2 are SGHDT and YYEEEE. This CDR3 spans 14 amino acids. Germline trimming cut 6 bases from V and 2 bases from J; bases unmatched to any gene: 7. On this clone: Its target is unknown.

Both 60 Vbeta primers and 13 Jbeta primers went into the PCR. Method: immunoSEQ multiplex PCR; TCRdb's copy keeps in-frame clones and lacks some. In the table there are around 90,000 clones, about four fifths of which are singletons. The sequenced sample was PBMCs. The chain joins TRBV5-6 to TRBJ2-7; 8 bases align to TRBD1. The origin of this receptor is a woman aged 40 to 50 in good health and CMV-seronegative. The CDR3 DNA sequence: TGTGCCAGCAACGCCCTGGACAGGGCCTACGAGCAGTACTTC. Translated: CASNALDRAYEQYF.